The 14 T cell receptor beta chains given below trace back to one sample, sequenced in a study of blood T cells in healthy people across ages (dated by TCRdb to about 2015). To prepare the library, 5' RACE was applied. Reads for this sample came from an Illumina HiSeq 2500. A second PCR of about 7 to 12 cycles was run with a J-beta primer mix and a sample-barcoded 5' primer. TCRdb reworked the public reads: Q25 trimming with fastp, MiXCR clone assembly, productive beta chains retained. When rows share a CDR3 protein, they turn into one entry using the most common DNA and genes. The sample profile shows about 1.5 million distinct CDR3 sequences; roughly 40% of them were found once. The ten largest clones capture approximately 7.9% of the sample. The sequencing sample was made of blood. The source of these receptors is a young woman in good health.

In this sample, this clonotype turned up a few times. CDR3 sequence reads: CASIDWDSPYEQYF. In DNA form, the CDR3 reads TGTGCCAGCATCGACTGGGACAGTCCCTACGAGCAGTACTTC. The V gene is TRBV2, the J gene TRBJ2-7; 7 bases match TRBD1. With V trimmed by 7 bases and J by 2 bases, 8 bases remained unmatched. Germline V gene lookup returns CDR1 SNHLY and CDR2 FYNNEI. This CDR3 comprises 14 residues. Combining the CDR3 with reference TRBV2 and TRBJ2-7 gives the whole variable domain EPEVTQTPSHQVTQMGQEVILRCVPISNHLYFYWYRQILGQKVEFLVSFYNNEISEKSEIFDDQFSVERPDGSNFTLKIRSTKLEDSAMYFCASIDWDSPYEQYFGPGTRLTVT.

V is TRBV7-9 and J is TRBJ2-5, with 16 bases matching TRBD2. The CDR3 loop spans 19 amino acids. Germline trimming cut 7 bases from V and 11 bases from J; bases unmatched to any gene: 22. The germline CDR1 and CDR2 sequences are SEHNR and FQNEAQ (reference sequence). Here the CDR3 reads CASNKRPGTSGGAHNEQYF. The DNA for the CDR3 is TGTGCCAGCAACAAACGCCCTGGGACTAGCGGGGGGGCGCACAATGAGCAGTACTTC.

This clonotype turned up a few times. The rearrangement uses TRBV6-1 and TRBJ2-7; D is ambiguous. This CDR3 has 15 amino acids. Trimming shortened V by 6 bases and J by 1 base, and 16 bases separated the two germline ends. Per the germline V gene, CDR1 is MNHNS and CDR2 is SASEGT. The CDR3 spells CASRYSETPSYEQYF. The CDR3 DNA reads TGTGCCAGCAGATACAGTGAGACACCATCCTACGAGCAGTACTTC.

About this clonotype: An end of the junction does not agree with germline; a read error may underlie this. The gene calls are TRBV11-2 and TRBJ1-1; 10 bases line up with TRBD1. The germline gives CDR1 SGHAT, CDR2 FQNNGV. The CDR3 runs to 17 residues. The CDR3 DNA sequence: TGTGCCAACAGCCTGCGCCCGGGACAGGGGAGGAAATATAAAGCTTTCTTT. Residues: CANSLRPGQGRKYKAFF. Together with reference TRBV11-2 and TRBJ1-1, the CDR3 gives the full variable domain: EAGVAQSPRYKIIEKRQSVAFWCNPISGHATLYWYQQILGQGPKLLIQFQNNGVVDDSQLPKDRFSAERLKGVDSTLKIQPAKLEDSAVYLCANSLRPGQGRKYKAFFGQGTRLTVV.

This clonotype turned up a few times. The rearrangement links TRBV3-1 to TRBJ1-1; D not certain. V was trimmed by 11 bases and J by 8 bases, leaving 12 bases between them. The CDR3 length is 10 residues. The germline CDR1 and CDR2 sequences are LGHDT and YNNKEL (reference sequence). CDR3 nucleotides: TGTGCCGAAGTAGTGATGGAAGCTTTCTTT. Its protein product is CAEVVMEAFF.

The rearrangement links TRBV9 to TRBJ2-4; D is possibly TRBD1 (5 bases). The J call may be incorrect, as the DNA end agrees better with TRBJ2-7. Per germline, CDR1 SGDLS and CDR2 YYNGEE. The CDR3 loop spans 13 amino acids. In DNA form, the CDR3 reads TGTGCCAGCAGCGTAGGGACAATCTACGAGCAGTACTTC. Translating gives CASSVGTIYEQYF.

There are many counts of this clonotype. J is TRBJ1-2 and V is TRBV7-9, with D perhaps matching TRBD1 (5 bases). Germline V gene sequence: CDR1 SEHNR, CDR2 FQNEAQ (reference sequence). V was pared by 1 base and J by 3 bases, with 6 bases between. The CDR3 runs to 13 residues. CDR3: CASSLGDYYGYTF. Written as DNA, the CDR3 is TGTGCCAGCAGCTTAGGGGACTACTATGGCTACACCTTC.

The DNA of the CDR3 is TGTGCCAGCTCCGGACAAAGAGGGACTGAAGCTTTCTTT. As protein: CASSGQRGTEAFF. The J gene is TRBJ1-1, the V gene TRBV18; D is perhaps TRBD1 (5 bases). The CDR3 sequence is 13 residues long. Deletions cut 6 bases from V and 5 bases from J, with 13 bases between. Germline-derived CDR1 and CDR2 are KGHSH and LQKENI.

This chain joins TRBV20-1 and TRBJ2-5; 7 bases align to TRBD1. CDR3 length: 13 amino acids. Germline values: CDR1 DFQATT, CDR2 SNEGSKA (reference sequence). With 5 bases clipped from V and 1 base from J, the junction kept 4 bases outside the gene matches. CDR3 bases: TGCAGTGCTTGGGACAGCGCCCAAGAGACCCAGTACTTC. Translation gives CSAWDSAQETQYF.

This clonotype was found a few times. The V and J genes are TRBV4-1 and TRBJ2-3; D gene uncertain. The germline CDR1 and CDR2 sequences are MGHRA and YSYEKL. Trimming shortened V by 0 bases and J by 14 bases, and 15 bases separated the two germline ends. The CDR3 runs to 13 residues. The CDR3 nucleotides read TGCGCCAGCAGCCAAGATCCGGCTCTTATTCGGTATTTT. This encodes CASSQDPALIRYF.

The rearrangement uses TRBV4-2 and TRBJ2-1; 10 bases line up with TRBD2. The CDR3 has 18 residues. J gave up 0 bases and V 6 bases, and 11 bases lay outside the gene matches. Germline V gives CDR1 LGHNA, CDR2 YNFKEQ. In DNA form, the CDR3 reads TGTGCCAGCAGAGAGAGAACTAGCGGGAAATCCTCCTACAATGAGCAGTTCTTC. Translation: CASRERTSGKSSYNEQFF.

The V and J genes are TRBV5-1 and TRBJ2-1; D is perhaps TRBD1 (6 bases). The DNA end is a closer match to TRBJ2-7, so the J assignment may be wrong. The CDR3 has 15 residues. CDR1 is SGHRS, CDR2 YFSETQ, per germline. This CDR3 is CASSWTDSSYNEQYF. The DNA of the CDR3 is TGCGCCAGCAGTTGGACGGACAGCTCCTACAATGAGCAGTACTTC.

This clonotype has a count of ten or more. CDR3 region: CSARSPSGREGNEQFF. The CDR3 DNA is TGCAGTGCTAGAAGTCCAAGCGGGAGGGAGGGCAATGAGCAGTTCTTC. The chain employs TRBV20-1 and TRBJ2-1, with 10 positions matching TRBD2. J lost 6 bases, V lost 2 bases, and 10 bases had no gene match. From germline, CDR1 is DFQATT and CDR2 SNEGSKA (reference sequence). The CDR3 is 16 amino acids.

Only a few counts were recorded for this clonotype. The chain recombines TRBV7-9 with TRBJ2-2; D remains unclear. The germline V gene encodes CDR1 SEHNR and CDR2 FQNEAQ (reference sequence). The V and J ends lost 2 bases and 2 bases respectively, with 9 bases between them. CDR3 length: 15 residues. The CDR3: CASSLNPANTGELFF. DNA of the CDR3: TGTGCCAGCAGCTTAAATCCCGCTAACACCGGGGAGCTGTTTTTT.